Only one count was recorded for the clone carrying this TCR beta chain. The record originates from a study of blood T cell repertoires in COVID-19. In the original processing: From reference gene primer amplification, estimates of nucleated cell counts were derived. TCRdb keeps only in-frame clones here, not all; method: immunoSEQ multiplex PCR. V and J calls plus clone size are reproduced from that table; the DNA served to infer D and trimming. The sample contains some 170,000 clones, roughly 80% of which appear only once. Looked up from germline, CDR1 is SGHVS and CDR2 is FNYEAQ. Trimming pared 5 bases from V and 2 bases from J, leaving 18 bases between. The CDR3 extends over 17 amino acids.

J is TRBJ1-4 and V is TRBV7-6, with a weak D call TRBD1 (5 bases). The receptor's source is a woman between 65 and 79 years old with acute or convalescent COVID-19. The sequenced material came from peripheral blood. The CDR3 here is CASSANIFGATNEKLFF. CDR3 sequence (DNA): TGTGCCAGCAGCGCCAATATCTTTGGGGCCACTAATGAAAAACTGTTTTTT.